The rows below give T cell receptor beta chains drawn from one sample of a study of T cell clonotyping in hematopoietic cell transplantation. TCRdb's table, derived via immunoSEQ multiplex PCR, lists solely in-frame clones and lacks some. The repertoire holds more than 25,000 clones, with 60% to 75% as singletons. The starting material was peripheral blood mononuclear cells, obtained before stem cell transplant. Receptors were obtained from a man between 45 and 60 years old with myelodysplastic syndrome. Some clones in this sample may be carry-over from other donors' samples. CDR3s include the opening cysteine and the closing phenylalanine or tryptophan. The D gene is left open where the match is weak. Size is omitted from some rows. Given values are once, few, many or a class for expanded clones.

D gene,clone size,J gene,V gene,CDR3 DNA,CDR3 protein
TRBD1,few,TRBJ1-6,TRBV30,TGTGCCTGGAGTGTAGGACAGGCTAATTCACCCCTCCACTTT,CAWSVGQANSPLHF
TRBD2,.,TRBJ2-7,TRBV10-1,TGCGCCAGCAGCAAGGGACTAGTGGGGAGCGAGCAGTACTTC,CASSKGLVGSEQYF
.,.,TRBJ2-3,TRBV9,TGTGCCAGCAGCGTACAGCGAGGCACAGATACGCAGTATTTT,CASSVQRGTDTQYF
.,few,TRBJ2-2,TRBV4-2,TGTGCCAGCAGCCAAGATCTAACTACCGGGGAGCTGTTTTTT,CASSQDLTTGELFF
TRBD2,once,TRBJ2-7,TRBV6-5,TGTGCCAGCAGAAGGGAGCGGGACTATCGATACGAGCAGTACTTC,CASRRERDYRYEQYF
.,once,TRBJ1-5,TRBV27,TGTGCCAGCAGTTTACGGGGAGGGACTCAGCCCCAGCATTTT,CASSLRGGTQPQHF
.,.,TRBJ2-1,TRBV25-1,TGTGCCAGCAGTGAAAATGAGCAGTTCTTC,CASSENEQFF
TRBD2,.,TRBJ2-7,TRBV4-2,TGTGCCAGCAGCCAAGGGGAGCGGGAGACTAACGAGCAGTACTTC,CASSQGERETNEQYF
.,.,TRBJ1-6,TRBV30,TGTGCCTGGAGTGTCGGAACGAATTCACCCCTCCACTTT,CAWSVGTNSPLHF
TRBD1,once,TRBJ1-2,TRBV19,TGTGCCAGTAGTCCGGACAGGGTGATGGGGGGCTATGGCTACACCTTC,CASSPDRVMGGYGYTF
.,few,TRBJ1-5,TRBV27,TGTGCCAGCAGCCCGAGACGGAATAGCAATCAGCCCCAGCATTTT,CASSPRRNSNQPQHF
.,.,TRBJ2-3,TRBV29-1,TGCAGCGTTCGGGACACTAGCACAGATACGCAGTATTTT,CSVRDTSTDTQYF
TRBD1,few,TRBJ2-1,TRBV6-5,TGTGCCAGCAGCCTCCGGGCAGGGGGAAAAAAAGAGCAGTTCTTC,CASSLRAGGKKEQFF
.,.,TRBJ2-2,TRBV11-2,TGTGCCAGCAGCTTAGTAGAGCAGAGGTCCGGGGAGCTGTTTTTT,CASSLVEQRSGELFF
.,few,TRBJ1-6,TRBV30,TGTGCCTTGACTGGGATCCGGTCACCCCTCCACTTT,CALTGIRSPLHF
.,few,TRBJ2-1,TRBV11-2,TGTGCCAGCAGCCCCTTGGGATCCTACAATGAGCAGTTCTTC,CASSPLGSYNEQFF
.,.,TRBJ1-4,TRBV10-3,TGTGCCATCAGTGAGCTGACAGGAGTTAATGAAAAACTGTTTTTT,CAISELTGVNEKLFF
TRBD1,.,TRBJ2-3,TRBV6-5,TGTGCCAGCAGTTACGGACAGGGAACGCAGTATTTT,CASSYGQGTQYF
.,few,TRBJ2-1,TRBV7-6,TGTGCCAGCAGCCCCGACGTTTACAATGAGCAGTTCTTC,CASSPDVYNEQFF
.,.,TRBJ2-1,TRBV9,TGTGCCAGCAGCCCTACCGGGCGCGATGAGCAGTTCTTC,CASSPTGRDEQFF
.,.,TRBJ2-7,TRBV6-5,TGTGCCAGCAGTTCTATACCCCAGGGGTACTACGAGCAGTACTTC,CASSSIPQGYYEQYF
.,.,TRBJ1-3,TRBV30,TGTGCCTGGAATGTAGGCGAAAACACCATATATTTT,CAWNVGENTIYF
.,.,TRBJ2-5,TRBV29-1,TGCAGCGTCCGGAAAGGGGCAGGAGAGACCCAGTACTTC,CSVRKGAGETQYF
.,.,TRBJ1-5,TRBV2,TGTGCCAGCAGTGAAGTGGGGGCAAGCAATCAGCCCCAGCATTTT,CASSEVGASNQPQHF
TRBD2,.,TRBJ2-7,TRBV5-4,TGTGCCAGCAGCTTGGGTCTAGCGGGAGCCTACGAGCAGTACTTC,CASSLGLAGAYEQYF
.,once,TRBJ2-3,TRBV30,TGTGCCTGGACGGACGGACCCACAGATACGCAGTATTTT,CAWTDGPTDTQYF
TRBD1,.,TRBJ1-1,TRBV2,TGTGCCAGCAGTTACCGGACAGGTTGGAACACTGAAGCTTTCTTT,CASSYRTGWNTEAFF
.,.,TRBJ2-7,TRBV6-7,TGTGCCAGCAACCAGCGACAGGCTTCCTACGAGCAGTACTTC,CASNQRQASYEQYF
.,.,TRBJ2-3,TRBV20-1,TGCAGTGCTGGGCCCGGCCTGGCGCAGTATTTT,CSAGPGLAQYF
TRBD2,.,TRBJ2-5,TRBV5-1,TGCGCCAGCAGTGCTAGCGGGAGCCGCGAGACCCAGTACTTC,CASSASGSRETQYF
TRBD2,few,TRBJ2-3,TRBV6-4,TGTGCCAGCAGTGCCGGGGGGGCCACAGATACGCAGTATTTT,CASSAGGATDTQYF
.,medium-sized,TRBJ1-4,TRBV2,TGTGCCAGCAGTGATTCAGGGACTAATGAAAAACTGTTTTTT,CASSDSGTNEKLFF
.,.,TRBJ2-7,TRBV6-5,TGTGCCAGCAGTTACTCCTCGGGGGGCGATGCCTACGAGCAGTACTTC,CASSYSSGGDAYEQYF
.,.,TRBJ1-1,TRBV27,TGTGCCAGCAGTCCTACCTGGGGCAGACTCACTGAAGCTTTCTTT,CASSPTWGRLTEAFF
.,few,TRBJ1-5,TRBV6-5,TGTGCCAGCAGCGAGATGGCAGGCAATCAGCCCCAGCATTTT,CASSEMAGNQPQHF
.,.,TRBJ2-1,TRBV19,TGTGCCAGTAGTAGGGGGACCAATGAGCAGTTCTTC,CASSRGTNEQFF
.,.,TRBJ2-1,TRBV6-1,TGTGCCAGCAGTGAATGGGGAAGGGAGCAGTTCTTC,CASSEWGREQFF
.,.,TRBJ2-5,TRBV5-4,TGTGCCAGCAGCTTGGAACCCACTAGCTACCAATCTAAAGAGACCCAGTACTTC,CASSLEPTSYQSKETQYF
.,.,TRBJ2-5,TRBV5-6,TGTGCCAGCAGCGTCCGCGCCGGGCAAGGGACCCAGTACTTC,CASSVRAGQGTQYF
TRBD1,.,TRBJ2-7,TRBV6-5,TGTGCCAGCAGTTCGGGACAGGGCACCTACGAGCAGTACTTC,CASSSGQGTYEQYF
TRBD1,.,TRBJ1-5,TRBV2,TGTGCCAGCAGTTCCGGGACAGAAAATCAGCCCCAGCATTTT,CASSSGTENQPQHF
.,.,TRBJ2-7,TRBV6-1,TGTGCCAGCAGTCTAGGGGGAACCTACGAGCAGTACTTC,CASSLGGTYEQYF